This entry concerns a single T cell receptor beta chain. One end of the junction does not line up with germline, which may come from a read error. The table came from immunoSEQ multiplex PCR; TCRdb's copy has only in-frame clones and leaves some out. The sample holds 100,000 or so clones; 84% are singletons and the top ten take 4% to 5.5%. This CDR3 has 14 residues. Per germline, CDR1 SGHTA and CDR2 FQGNSA. This sample is part of a study of blood T cell repertoires in COVID-19. Study-level information: In each case, the material was cDNA or gDNA derived from T cells, B-cell-depleted T cells, or PBMCs.

This TCR was recovered from a human donor in a cohort sampled during active COVID-19. The specimen was peripheral blood. The chain is built from TRBV7-2 and TRBJ2-7; D gene unclear. CDR3 loop: CASSSQPLAYEQYF. In DNA, the CDR3 is TGTGCCAGCAGCTCCCAACCGCTTGCCTATGAGCAGTACTTC.